These 12 T cell receptor beta chains were all obtained from the same sample, sequenced in a study of T cell changes during pregnancy in multiple sclerosis. Generated by immunoSEQ multiplex PCR, the TCRdb table keeps only in-frame clones and is missing some. The sample consists of roughly 80,000 clones, about 88% of them appearing once. Sequenced here: peripheral blood, sampled before pregnancy. Every receptor here comes from a female donor with multiple sclerosis, enrolled in a pregnancy study.

The CDR3 here is CASSMTGGVKTEAFF. CDR3 bases: TGTGCCAGTAGTATGACAGGGGGCGTTAAGACTGAAGCTTTCTTT. The genes are TRBV19 and TRBJ1-1; 10 positions agree with TRBD1. Trimming took 3 bases from V and 5 from J; bases not matched to a gene: 6. This CDR3 is built from 15 residues. Germline loops: CDR1 LNHDA, CDR2 SQIVND (reference sequence).

CDR3 bases: TGTGCCAGCAGGGCTAGCGGGACAAGTGAGCAGTTCTTC. It yields the protein CASRASGTSEQFF. The gene calls are TRBV9 and TRBJ2-1; 9 nucleotides align to TRBD2. The CDR3 length is 13 residues. The germline V gene has CDR1 SGDLS and CDR2 YYNGEE. V was pared by 5 bases and J by 9 bases, with 6 bases of the junction left unmatched.

DNA of the CDR3: TGTGCCAGCAGCGTAGGCCTCAGCTCCTACAATGAGCAGTTCTTC. Its translation: CASSVGLSSYNEQFF. V and J are TRBV9 and TRBJ2-1; D is undetermined. The length of the CDR3 is 15 residues. The germline CDR1 and CDR2 sequences are SGDLS and YYNGEE. Deletions cut 0 bases from V and 0 bases from J, with 7 bases between.

The sample holds a few counts of this clone. The CDR3 protein is CASSGTVDGYTF. For the CDR3, the DNA is TGCGCCAGCTCTGGTACTGTAGATGGCTACACCTTC. The chain links TRBV10-2 to TRBJ1-2; D is undetermined. Germline V gives CDR1 WSHSY, CDR2 SAAADI. V lost 8 bases and J 6 bases, leaving 13 bases between the germline ends. The CDR3 has 12 residues.

This chain links TRBV2 with TRBJ1-3; D call uncertain. The germline CDR1 and CDR2 sequences are SNHLY and FYNNEI. Trimming removed 4 bases from V and 0 bases from J, with 13 bases in between. The CDR3 is 16 residues long. Here the CDR3 reads CASSVFRQASGNTIYF. The CDR3 DNA reads as TGTGCCAGCAGTGTGTTCCGGCAGGCCTCTGGAAACACCATATATTTT.

The rearrangement uses TRBV5-4 and TRBJ2-1, with D unclear. Germline V gives CDR1 SGHNT, CDR2 YYREEE (reference sequence). The V end lost 0 bases, the J end lost 8 bases, and 6 bases lay between the germline ends. CDR3 length: 12 residues. In DNA, the CDR3 is TGTGCCAGCAGCTTGGTTCTCCATGAGCAGTTCTTC. Amino acids: CASSLVLHEQFF.

The chain employs TRBV28 and TRBJ1-1; TRBD1 agrees at 8 bases. This CDR3 has 15 amino acids. With 5 bases clipped from V and 5 bases from J, the junction kept 10 bases outside the gene matches. From germline, CDR1 is MDHEN and CDR2 SYDVKM. This CDR3 is CASSLPRGLVTEAFF. Written as DNA, the CDR3 is TGTGCCAGCAGTCTGCCCAGGGGGCTAGTAACTGAAGCTTTCTTT.

The chain is built from TRBV7-3 and TRBJ1-2, with 7 bases identical to TRBD1. The length of the CDR3 is 15 residues. Trimming cost V 5 bases and J 7 bases; bases outside gene matches: 13. Per germline, CDR1 SGHTA and CDR2 FQGTGA. The CDR3 spells CASSLLAGGVSGYTF. DNA for the CDR3: TGTGCCAGCAGCCTCCTGGCAGGGGGAGTGTCTGGCTACACCTTC.

This clone was seen more than once but under ten times. The CDR3 protein is CASSPGQGNTEAFF. CDR3 nucleotides: TGCGCCAGCAGCCCCGGACAGGGGAACACTGAAGCTTTCTTT. This chain uses TRBV5-1 with TRBJ1-1; TRBD1 matches at 8 bases. The CDR3 is 14 residues long. The J segment lost 1 base and the V segment lost 4 bases, leaving 3 bases of the junction unmatched. Germline loops: CDR1 SGHRS, CDR2 YFSETQ.

The genes are TRBV4-1 and TRBJ2-4, with 7 positions matching TRBD1. The CDR3 consists of 15 residues. The germline CDR1 and CDR2 sequences are MGHRA and YSYEKL. The junction had 4 bases not matched to a gene; V was cut back by 4 bases and J by 1 base. The CDR3 reads CASSPQGEAKNIQYF. The CDR3 DNA is TGCGCCAGCAGCCCCCAGGGGGAGGCCAAAAACATTCAGTACTTC.

The chain recombines TRBV5-1 with TRBJ1-1; possibly TRBD1 for D (6 bases). The CDR3 sequence is 15 residues long. Germline V CDR1 and CDR2: SGHRS, YFSETQ. Trimming shortened V by 4 bases and J by 7 bases, and 20 bases separated the two germline ends. The CDR3 is CASSRAGEGGDEAFF. CDR3 coding DNA: TGCGCCAGCAGCCGGGCCGGGGAGGGGGGGGATGAAGCTTTCTTT. Variable domain in full (rest from reference TRBV5-1 and TRBJ1-1): KAGVTQTPRYLIKTRGQQVTLSCSPISGHRSVSWYQQTPGQGLQFLFEYFSETQRNKGNFPGRFSGRQFSNSRSEMNVSTLELGDSALYLCASSRAGEGGDEAFFGQGTRLTVV.

The chain combines TRBV19 with TRBJ2-3; 9 bases fit TRBD1. V lost 5 bases to trimming and J lost 5 bases; unmatched junction nucleotides: 5. Germline CDR1 and CDR2: LNHDA and SQIVND (reference sequence). The CDR3 length is 14 residues. DNA for the CDR3: TGTGCCAGTAGTGGGGACAGGGAGGGAGATACGCAGTATTTT. Its protein is CASSGDREGDTQYF.